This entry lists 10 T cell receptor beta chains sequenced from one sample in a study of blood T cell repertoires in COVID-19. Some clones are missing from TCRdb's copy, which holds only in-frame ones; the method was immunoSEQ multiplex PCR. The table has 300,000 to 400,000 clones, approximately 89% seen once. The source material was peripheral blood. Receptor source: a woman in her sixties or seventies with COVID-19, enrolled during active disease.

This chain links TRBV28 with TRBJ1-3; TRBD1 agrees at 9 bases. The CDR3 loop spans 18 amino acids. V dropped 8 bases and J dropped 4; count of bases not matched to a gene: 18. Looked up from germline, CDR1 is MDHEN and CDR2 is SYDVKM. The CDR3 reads CASPPGQGRSCWGNTIYF. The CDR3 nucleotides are TGTGCCAGCCCCCCAGGACAGGGGAGATCCTGTTGGGGAAACACCATATATTTT.

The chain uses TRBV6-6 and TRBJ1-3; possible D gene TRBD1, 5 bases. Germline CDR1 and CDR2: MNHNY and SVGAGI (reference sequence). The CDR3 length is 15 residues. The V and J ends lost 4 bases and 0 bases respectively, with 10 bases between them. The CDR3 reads CASSSTGFSGNTIYF. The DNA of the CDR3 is TGTGCCAGCAGTTCCACAGGCTTCTCTGGAAACACCATATATTTT.

The CDR3 protein is CAWGGTGRLKSTEAFF. The CDR3 DNA reads TGTGCCTGGGGTGGGACAGGGAGGTTAAAATCTACTGAAGCTTTCTTT. J is TRBJ1-1 and V is TRBV30, with 9 bases identical to TRBD1. The CDR3 is 16 amino acids. Germline-derived CDR1 and CDR2 are GTSNPN and SVGIG (reference sequence). Trimming took 5 bases from V and 5 from J; bases not matched to a gene: 15.

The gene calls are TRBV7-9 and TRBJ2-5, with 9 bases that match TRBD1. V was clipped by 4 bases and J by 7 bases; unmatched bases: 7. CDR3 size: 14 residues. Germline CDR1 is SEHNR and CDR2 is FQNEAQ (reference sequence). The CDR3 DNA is TGTGCCAGCAGCTCACAGGGGGCTGCCGGGACCCAGTACTTC. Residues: CASSSQGAAGTQYF. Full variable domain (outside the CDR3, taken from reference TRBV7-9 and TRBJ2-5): DTGVSQNPRHKITKRGQNVTFRCDPISEHNRLYWYRQTLGQGPEFLTYFQNEAQLEKSRLLSDRFSAERPKGSFSTLEIQRTEQGDSAMYLCASSSQGAAGTQYFGPGTRLLVL.

The CDR3 region is CASGREGNTEAFF. CDR3 DNA: TGCGCCAGCGGGAGGGAGGGGAACACTGAAGCTTTCTTT. This chain joins TRBV5-1 and TRBJ1-1; D is uncertain. The CDR3 runs to 13 residues. Germline assignment: CDR1 SGHRS and CDR2 YFSETQ. Trimming removed 7 bases from V and 1 base from J, with 11 bases in between.

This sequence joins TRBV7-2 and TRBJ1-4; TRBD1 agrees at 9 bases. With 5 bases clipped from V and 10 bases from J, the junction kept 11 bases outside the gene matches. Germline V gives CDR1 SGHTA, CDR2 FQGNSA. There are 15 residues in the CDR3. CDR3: CASSPGQGRRGKLFF. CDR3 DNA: TGTGCCAGCAGCCCAGGACAGGGGCGGAGGGGAAAACTGTTTTTT. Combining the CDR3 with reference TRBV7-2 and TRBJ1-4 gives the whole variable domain GAGVSQSPSNKVTEKGKDVELRCDPISGHTALYWYRQSLGQGLEFLIYFQGNSAPDKSGLPSDRFSAERTGGSVSTLTIQRTQQEDSAVYLCASSPGQGRRGKLFFGSGTQLSVL.

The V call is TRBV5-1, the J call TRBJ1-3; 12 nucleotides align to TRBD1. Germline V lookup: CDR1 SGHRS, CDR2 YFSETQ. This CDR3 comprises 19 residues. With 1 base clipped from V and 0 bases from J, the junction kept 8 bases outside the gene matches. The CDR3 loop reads CASSLTGQGAVGSGNTIYF. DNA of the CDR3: TGCGCCAGCAGCTTGACGGGACAGGGGGCCGTGGGCTCTGGAAACACCATATATTTT.

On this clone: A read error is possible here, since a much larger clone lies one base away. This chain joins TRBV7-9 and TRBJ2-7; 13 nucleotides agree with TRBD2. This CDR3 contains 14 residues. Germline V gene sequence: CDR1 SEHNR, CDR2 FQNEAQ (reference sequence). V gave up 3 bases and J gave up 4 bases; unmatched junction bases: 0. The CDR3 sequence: CASSLGLAGYEQYF. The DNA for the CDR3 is TGTGCCAGCAGCTTGGGACTAGCGGGGTACGAGCAGTACTTC.

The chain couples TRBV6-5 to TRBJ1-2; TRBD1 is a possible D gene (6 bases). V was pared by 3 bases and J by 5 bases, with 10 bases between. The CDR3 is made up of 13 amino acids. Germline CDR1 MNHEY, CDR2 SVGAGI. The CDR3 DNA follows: TGTGCCAGCAGTTATAACCAGGGGTATGGCTACACCTTC. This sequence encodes CASSYNQGYGYTF.

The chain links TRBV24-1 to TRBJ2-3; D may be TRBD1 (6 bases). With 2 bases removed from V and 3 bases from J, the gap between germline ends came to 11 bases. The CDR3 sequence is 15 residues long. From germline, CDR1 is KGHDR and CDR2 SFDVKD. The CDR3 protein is CATSDSDRRTDTQYF. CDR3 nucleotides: TGTGCCACCAGTGATTCAGACAGGCGAACAGATACGCAGTATTTT.